Listed below are T cell receptor beta chains from one sample, sequenced in a study of blood T cell repertoires in COVID-19. Sequencing used immunoSEQ multiplex PCR; TCRdb keeps in-frame clones, though not all of them. The table shows approximately 300,000 clones, with approximately 81% occurring only once. The material sequenced was PBMCs or T cells enriched from blood (not recorded which). These receptors all come from a woman aged 25-40 years who had been exposed to COVID-19. Each CDR3 is given with its conserved first and last residue. A D gene is named only where the DNA matches it firmly. A row's size may be missing; if present it is once, few, many or a size class.

abundance | j_gene | d_gene | len | v_gene | CDR3aa | CDR3nt
- | TRBJ1-2 | TRBD1 | 11 | TRBV30 | CAWRQGGGYTF | TGTGCCTGGCGACAGGGCGGGGGCTACACCTTC
- | TRBJ2-2 | - | 14 | TRBV7-2 | CASSLRRDTGELFF | TGTGCCAGCAGCTTAAGACGGGACACCGGGGAGCTGTTTTTT
- | TRBJ1-3 | TRBD1 | 17 | TRBV27 | CASSPSWDRGFGNTIYF | TGTGCCAGCAGTCCAAGCTGGGACAGGGGCTTCGGAAACACCATATATTTT
- | TRBJ2-4 | TRBD1 | 15 | TRBV15 | CATSVSGGDKNIQYF | TGTGCCACCTCAGTCTCAGGGGGCGACAAAAACATTCAGTACTTC
- | TRBJ1-5 | TRBD1 | 14 | TRBV28 | CASRLTGEDQPQHF | TGTGCCAGCAGGCTGACAGGGGAGGATCAGCCCCAGCATTTT
- | TRBJ2-2 | - | 14 | TRBV6-4 | CASSDTGSTGELFF | TGTGCCAGCAGTGACACGGGAAGCACCGGGGAGCTGTTTTTT
- | TRBJ1-3 | - | 12 | TRBV28 | CASWTPGNTIYF | TGTGCCAGCTGGACACCTGGAAACACCATATATTTT
- | TRBJ2-7 | - | 13 | TRBV27 | CASSPEGAYEQYF | TGTGCCAGCAGCCCAGAGGGGGCCTACGAGCAGTACTTC
- | TRBJ1-5 | TRBD1 | 16 | TRBV5-1 | CASSRRQGIYNQPQHF | TGCGCCAGCAGCCGACGACAGGGGATTTACAATCAGCCCCAGCATTTT
- | TRBJ2-5 | TRBD2 | 16 | TRBV27 | CASSGGSGTYGKTQYF | TGTGCCAGCAGTGGTGGTAGCGGGACATATGGGAAGACCCAGTACTTC
- | TRBJ2-7 | TRBD2 | 14 | TRBV5-1 | CASSRIGTSDEQYF | TGCGCCAGCAGCCGAATCGGGACTAGTGACGAGCAGTACTTC
few | TRBJ1-5 | - | 17 | TRBV23-1 | CASSQSPEGRRDQPQHF | TGCGCCAGCAGTCAATCCCCTGAGGGAAGAAGGGATCAGCCCCAGCATTTT
- | TRBJ2-3 | TRBD2 | 15 | TRBV19 | CASSPMTSGEYTQYF | TGTGCCAGTAGTCCGATGACTAGCGGGGAGTATACGCAGTATTTT
- | TRBJ1-1 | - | 11 | TRBV4-1 | CASSSTGRAFF | TGCGCCAGCAGTTCAACAGGACGAGCTTTCTTT